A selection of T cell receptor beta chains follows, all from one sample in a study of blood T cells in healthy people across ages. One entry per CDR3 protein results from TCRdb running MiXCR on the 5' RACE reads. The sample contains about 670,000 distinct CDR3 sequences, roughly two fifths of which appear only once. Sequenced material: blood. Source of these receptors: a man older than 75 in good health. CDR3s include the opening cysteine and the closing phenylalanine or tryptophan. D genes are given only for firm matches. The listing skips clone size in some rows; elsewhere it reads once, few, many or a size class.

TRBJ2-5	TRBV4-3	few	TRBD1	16	TGCGCCAGCAGCCCCACGGGACAGGGGCTTGGAGAGACCCAGTACTTC	CASSPTGQGLGETQYF
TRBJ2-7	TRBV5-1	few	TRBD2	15	TGCGCCAGCAGCGCGGGACTAGCGGGTTACTACGAGCAGTACTTC	CASSAGLAGYYEQYF
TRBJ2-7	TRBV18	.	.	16	TGTGCCAGCTCAGCACTCCCGCCAGGACTGGGCTACGAGCAGTACTTC	CASSALPPGLGYEQYF
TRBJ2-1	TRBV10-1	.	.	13	TGCGCCAGCAGTGCCGAGGGGGGCAGGGAGCAGTTCTTC	CASSAEGGREQFF
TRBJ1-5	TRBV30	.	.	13	TGTGCCTGTTCGCTAGGGGGCAATCAGCCCCAGCATTTT	CACSLGGNQPQHF
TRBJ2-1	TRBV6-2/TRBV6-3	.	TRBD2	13	TGTGCCAGCAGTGACGTCGGGAGGTATGAGCAGTTCTTC	CASSDVGRYEQFF
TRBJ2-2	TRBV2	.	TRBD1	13	TGTGCCAGCAAGGGGGCCCGGACCGGGGAGCTGTTTTTT	CASKGARTGELFF
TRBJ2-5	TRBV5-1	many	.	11	TGCGCCAGCACTGAGAGGGAGACCCAGTACTTC	CASTERETQYF
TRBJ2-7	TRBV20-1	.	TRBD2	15	TGCAGTGCTAGATCTGCCGGACTAGCGGAAGACGAGCAGTACTTC	CSARSAGLAEDEQYF
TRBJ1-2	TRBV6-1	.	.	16	TGTGCCAGCAGTGACGGCCAGGCAATTACTAACTATGGCTACACCTTC	CASSDGQAITNYGYTF
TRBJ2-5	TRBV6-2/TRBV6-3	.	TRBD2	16	TGTGCCAGCAGTTCAAGCGGGGGGGCTACAGAAGAGACCCAGTACTTC	CASSSSGGATEETQYF
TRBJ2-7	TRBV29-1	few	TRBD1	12	TGCAGCGTATGGACAGGGGTGTACGAGCAGTACTTC	CSVWTGVYEQYF
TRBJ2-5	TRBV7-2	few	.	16	TGTGCCAGCAGCGACGCCGGGACACCTAGGAGGGAGACCCAGTACTTC	CASSDAGTPRRETQYF
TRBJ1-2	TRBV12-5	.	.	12	TGTGCTAGTGGTTTTAATGACTATGGCTACACCTTC	CASGFNDYGYTF
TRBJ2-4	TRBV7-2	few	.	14	TGTGCCAGCAGCTCACGGCAGGGGAAAAACATTCAGTACTTC	CASSSRQGKNIQYF
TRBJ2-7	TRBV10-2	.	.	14	TGCGCCAGCAAATTGGGGGAAAGCTCCTACGAGCAGTACTTC	CASKLGESSYEQYF
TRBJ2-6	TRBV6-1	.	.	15	TGTGCCAGCATGCCGGGGAACTCTGGGGCCAACGTCCTGACTTTC	CASMPGNSGANVLTF
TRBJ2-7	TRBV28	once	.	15	TGTGCCAGCAGTTTTTTCAGCCACCCTTACTACGAGCAGTACTTC	CASSFFSHPYYEQYF
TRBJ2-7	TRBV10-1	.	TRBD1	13	TGCGCCAGCAGTGAAAGGACAGGGGGGGAGCAGTACTTC	CASSERTGGEQYF
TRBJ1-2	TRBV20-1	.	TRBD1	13	TGCAGTACCCAAGGGACAGGGGGGTATGGCTACACCTTC	CSTQGTGGYGYTF
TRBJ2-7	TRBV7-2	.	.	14	TGTGCCAGCAGCGCGCGGGACCGCACCTACGAGCAGTACTTC	CASSARDRTYEQYF
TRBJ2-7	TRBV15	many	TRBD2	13	TGTGCCACCAGCACTAGCGGGAGGTACGAGCAGTACTTC	CATSTSGRYEQYF
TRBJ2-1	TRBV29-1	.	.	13	TGCAGCGACAATCCGGGACCCAACAATGAGCAGTTCTTC	CSDNPGPNNEQFF
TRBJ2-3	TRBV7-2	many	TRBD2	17	TGTGCCAGCAGCTTAATAGGAGCGGGAGGAGGAACAGATACGCAGTATTTT	CASSLIGAGGGTDTQYF
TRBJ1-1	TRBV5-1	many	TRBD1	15	TGCGCCAGCAGCGCAAAAAACAGGGGGCCCACTGAAGCTTTCTTT	CASSAKNRGPTEAFF
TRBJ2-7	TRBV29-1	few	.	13	TGCAGCGTTGAAGTGGTTCGGAGTAATGAGCAGTACTTC	CSVEVVRSNEQYF
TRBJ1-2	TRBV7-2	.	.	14	TGTGCCAGCAGCTTAGCAACAGGGTTTAATGGCTACACCTTC	CASSLATGFNGYTF
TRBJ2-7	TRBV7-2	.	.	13	TGTGCCAGCAGCTCGCAGTGGGGGCGCGAGCAGTACTTC	CASSSQWGREQYF
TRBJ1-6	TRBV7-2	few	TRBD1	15	TGTGCCAGCAGCTTTGAGGGGGCGCGTAATTCACCCCTCCACTTT	CASSFEGARNSPLHF
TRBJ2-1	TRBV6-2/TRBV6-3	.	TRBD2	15	TGTGCCAGCAGTTACCAGCGAGCGGGAGGGGATGAGCAGTTCTTC	CASSYQRAGGDEQFF
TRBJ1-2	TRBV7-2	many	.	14	TGTGCCAGCACCATAGAGGGACCGATGTATGGCTACACCTTC	CASTIEGPMYGYTF
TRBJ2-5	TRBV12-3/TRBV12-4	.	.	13	TGTGCCAGCAGTTTCGGGCAATACAATGAGCAGTACTTC	CASSFGQYNEQYF
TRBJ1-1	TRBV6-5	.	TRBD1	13	TGTGCCAGCAGCCTGAGACAGGGCTCGGGAGCTTTCTTT	CASSLRQGSGAFF
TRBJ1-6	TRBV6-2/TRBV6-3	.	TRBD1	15	TGTGCCAGCACAGGGGGCGCCCGGAATAATTCACCCCTCCACTTT	CASTGGARNNSPLHF
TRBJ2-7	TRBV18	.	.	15	TGTGCCAGCCCACCAGCAACAGGCCTCGACTACGAGCAGTACTTC	CASPPATGLDYEQYF
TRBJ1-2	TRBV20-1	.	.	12	TGCAGTGCAGAAAGGAGGGGTAATGGCTACACCTTC	CSAERRGNGYTF
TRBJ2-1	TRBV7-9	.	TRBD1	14	TGTGCCAGCAGCTTAGTTGTAGGGGGCAGTGAGCAGTTCTTC	CASSLVVGGSEQFF
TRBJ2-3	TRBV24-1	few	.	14	TGTGCCACCAGTGCCCCCGGCGGTACAGATACGCAGTATTTT	CATSAPGGTDTQYF
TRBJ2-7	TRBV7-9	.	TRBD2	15	TGTGCCAGCAGCCCGGAACTAGCGGGTAGCTACGAGCAGTACTTC	CASSPELAGSYEQYF
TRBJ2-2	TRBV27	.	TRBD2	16	TGTGCCAGCAGTCACGGGACTAGCGGGAACACCGGGGAGCTGTTTTTT	CASSHGTSGNTGELFF
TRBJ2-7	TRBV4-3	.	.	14	TGCGCCAGCAGCCAGTTAGGGGCCTCCTCGGGGCAGTACTTC	CASSQLGASSGQYF
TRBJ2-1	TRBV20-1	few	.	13	TGCAGTGCTAGATTTGACAGATTTAATGAGCAGTTCTTC	CSARFDRFNEQFF
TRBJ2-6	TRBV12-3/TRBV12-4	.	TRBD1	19	TGTGCCAGCACCTCGGACAGGGGGGCTTCCCACTCTGGGGCCAACGTCCTGACTTTC	CASTSDRGASHSGANVLTF
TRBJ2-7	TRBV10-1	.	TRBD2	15	TGCGCCAGCAGCGACGGACTAGCGGCCCACAATGAGCAGTACTTC	CASSDGLAAHNEQYF
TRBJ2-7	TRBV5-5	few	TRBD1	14	TGTGCCAGCAGACCGGACAGGGGGCTCTACGAGCAGTACTTC	CASRPDRGLYEQYF